Shown below are 3 T cell receptor beta chains from a single sample sequenced in a study of radiotherapy plus CTLA-4 blockade in lung cancer. The table came from immunoSEQ multiplex PCR; TCRdb's copy has only in-frame clones and leaves some out. The table lists about 87,000 clones, about 88% of them singletons. Source: peripheral blood, taken from a patient treated with radiotherapy plus ipilimumab. The receptors were sampled from a human donor with non-small cell lung cancer that progressed on radiotherapy plus ipilimumab.

The chain carries TRBV4-1 and TRBJ1-4; D not resolved. This CDR3 has 15 amino acids. The V end lost 0 bases, the J end lost 7 bases, and 12 bases lay between the germline ends. CDR1 and CDR2 (germline): MGHRA, YSYEKL. This CDR3 reads CASSQDWVGGEKLFF. CDR3 bases: TGCGCCAGCAGCCAAGATTGGGTTGGCGGTGAAAAACTGTTTTTT.

This clone has a handful of counts. V is TRBV25-1 and J is TRBJ1-1, with 9 positions matching TRBD1. Germline V gene data show CDR1 as MGHDK and CDR2 as SYGVNS. The CDR3 is 15 residues long. J gave up 4 bases and V 6 bases, and 9 bases lay outside the gene matches. CDR3 coding DNA: TGTGCCAGCAGGGTACAGGGGGCAAGGGGCACTGAAGCTTTCTTT. Protein sequence: CASRVQGARGTEAFF.

This chain connects TRBV6-6 to TRBJ1-6; D remains ambiguous. The CDR3 totals 14 residues. V was pared by 8 bases and J by 3 bases, with 11 bases between. Germline V gene lookup returns CDR1 MNHNY and CDR2 SVGAGI (reference sequence). The CDR3 nucleotides read TGTGCCAGCGGAAGGGAAGGCTATAATTCACCCCTCCACTTT. Its translation is CASGREGYNSPLHF.